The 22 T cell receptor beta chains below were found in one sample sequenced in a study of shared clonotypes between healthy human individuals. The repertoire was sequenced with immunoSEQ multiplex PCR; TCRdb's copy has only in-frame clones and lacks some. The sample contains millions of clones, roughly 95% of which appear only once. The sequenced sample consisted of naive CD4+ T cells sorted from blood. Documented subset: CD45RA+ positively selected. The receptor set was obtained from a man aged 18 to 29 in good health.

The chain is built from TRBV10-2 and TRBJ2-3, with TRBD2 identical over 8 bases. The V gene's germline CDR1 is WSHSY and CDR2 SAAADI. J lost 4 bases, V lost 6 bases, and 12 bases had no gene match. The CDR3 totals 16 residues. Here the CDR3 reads CASRGIAGTGADTQYF. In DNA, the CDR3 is TGCGCCAGCAGGGGAATAGCGGGAACGGGGGCAGATACGCAGTATTTT.

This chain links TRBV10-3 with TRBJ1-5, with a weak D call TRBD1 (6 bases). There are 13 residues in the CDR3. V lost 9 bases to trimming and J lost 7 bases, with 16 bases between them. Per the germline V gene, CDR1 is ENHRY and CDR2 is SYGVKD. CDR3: CAIQQGPGQPQHF. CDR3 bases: TGTGCCATTCAACAGGGCCCTGGGCAGCCCCAGCATTTT.

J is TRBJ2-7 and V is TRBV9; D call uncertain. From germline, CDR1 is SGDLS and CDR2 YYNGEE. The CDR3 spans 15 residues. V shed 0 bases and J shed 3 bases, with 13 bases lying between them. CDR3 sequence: CASSVGGGYYYEQYF. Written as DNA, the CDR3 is TGTGCCAGCAGCGTAGGCGGCGGATACTACTACGAGCAGTACTTC.

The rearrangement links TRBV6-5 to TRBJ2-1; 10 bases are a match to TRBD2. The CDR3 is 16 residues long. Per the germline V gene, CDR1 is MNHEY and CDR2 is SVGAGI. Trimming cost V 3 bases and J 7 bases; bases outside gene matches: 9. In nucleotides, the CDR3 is TGTGCCAGCAGTTATGGTTTAGCGGGAGGCCCTAATGAGCAGTTCTTC. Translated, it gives CASSYGLAGGPNEQFF.

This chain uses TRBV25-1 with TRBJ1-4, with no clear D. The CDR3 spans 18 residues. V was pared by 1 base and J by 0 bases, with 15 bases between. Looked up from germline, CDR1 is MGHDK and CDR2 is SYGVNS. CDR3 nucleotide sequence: TGTGCCAGCAGTGAATCCCGGAGAGCTTTTGCAACTAATGAAAAACTGTTTTTT. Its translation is CASSESRRAFATNEKLFF.

CDR3 residues: CASSQSTVYNEQFF. CDR3 sequence (DNA): TGCGCCAGCAGCCAGTCAACGGTCTACAATGAGCAGTTCTTC. The V gene is TRBV10-1, the J gene TRBJ2-1; no definite D call. The CDR3 loop spans 14 amino acids. The V and J ends lost 6 bases and 3 bases respectively, with 12 bases between them. CDR1 WNHNN and CDR2 SYGVQD come from the germline V gene (reference sequence).

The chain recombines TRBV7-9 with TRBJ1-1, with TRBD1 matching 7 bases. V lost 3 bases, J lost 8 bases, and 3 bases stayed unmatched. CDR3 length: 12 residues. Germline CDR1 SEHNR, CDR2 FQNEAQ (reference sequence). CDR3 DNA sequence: TGTGCCAGCAGCTTTTCGGACAGGGAAGCTTTCTTT. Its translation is CASSFSDREAFF.

CDR3 residues: CASSPSTGLTGELFF. For the CDR3, the DNA is TGTGCCAGCAGCCCGTCGACAGGGCTCACCGGGGAGCTGTTTTTT. V and J are TRBV5-4 and TRBJ2-2; TRBD1 agrees at 7 bases. Looked up from germline, CDR1 is SGHNT and CDR2 is YYREEE (reference sequence). The CDR3 has 15 amino acids. Trimming at V came to 4 bases and at J to 4 bases, leaving 7 bases not matched to a gene.

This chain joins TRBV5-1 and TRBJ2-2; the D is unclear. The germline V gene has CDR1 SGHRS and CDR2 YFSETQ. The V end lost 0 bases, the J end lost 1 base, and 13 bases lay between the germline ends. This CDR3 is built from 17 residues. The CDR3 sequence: CASSLGLWLLNTGELFF. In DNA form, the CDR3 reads TGCGCCAGCAGCTTGGGTCTTTGGCTCTTGAACACCGGGGAGCTGTTTTTT.

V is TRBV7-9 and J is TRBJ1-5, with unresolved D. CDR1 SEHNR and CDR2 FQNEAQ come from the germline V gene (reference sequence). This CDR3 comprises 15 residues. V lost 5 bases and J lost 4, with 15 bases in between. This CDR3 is CASSKDPGGNQPQHF. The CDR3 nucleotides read TGTGCCAGCAGCAAAGACCCAGGAGGGAATCAGCCCCAGCATTTT. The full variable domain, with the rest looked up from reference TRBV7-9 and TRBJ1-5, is DTGVSQNPRHKITKRGQNVTFRCDPISEHNRLYWYRQTLGQGPEFLTYFQNEAQLEKSRLLSDRFSAERPKGSFSTLEIQRTEQGDSAMYLCASSKDPGGNQPQHFGDGTRLSIL.

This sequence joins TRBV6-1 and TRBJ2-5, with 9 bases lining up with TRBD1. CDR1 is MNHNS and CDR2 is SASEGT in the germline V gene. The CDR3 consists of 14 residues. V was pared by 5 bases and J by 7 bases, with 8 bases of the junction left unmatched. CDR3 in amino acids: CASSPEQGAGTQYF. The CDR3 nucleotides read TGTGCCAGCAGTCCGGAACAGGGGGCCGGGACCCAGTACTTC.

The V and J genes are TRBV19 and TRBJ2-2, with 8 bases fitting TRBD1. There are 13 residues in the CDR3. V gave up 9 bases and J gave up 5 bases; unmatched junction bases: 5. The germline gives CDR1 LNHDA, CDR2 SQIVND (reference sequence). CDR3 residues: CASGTGPTGELFF. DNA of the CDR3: TGTGCCAGCGGGACAGGCCCGACCGGGGAGCTGTTTTTT.

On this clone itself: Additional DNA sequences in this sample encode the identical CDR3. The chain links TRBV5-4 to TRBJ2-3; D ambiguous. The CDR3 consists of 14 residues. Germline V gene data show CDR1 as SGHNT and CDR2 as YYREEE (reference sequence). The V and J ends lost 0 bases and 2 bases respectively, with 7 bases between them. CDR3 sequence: CASSLDRSTDTQYF. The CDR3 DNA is TGTGCCAGCAGCTTGGATAGGTCCACAGATACGCAGTATTTT.

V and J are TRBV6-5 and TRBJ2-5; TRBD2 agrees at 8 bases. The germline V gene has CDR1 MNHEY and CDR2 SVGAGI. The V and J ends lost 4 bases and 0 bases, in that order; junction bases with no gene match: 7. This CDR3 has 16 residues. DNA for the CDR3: TGTGCCAGCAGTTCACTAGCGGATACCGACCAAGAGACCCAGTACTTC. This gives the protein CASSSLADTDQETQYF.

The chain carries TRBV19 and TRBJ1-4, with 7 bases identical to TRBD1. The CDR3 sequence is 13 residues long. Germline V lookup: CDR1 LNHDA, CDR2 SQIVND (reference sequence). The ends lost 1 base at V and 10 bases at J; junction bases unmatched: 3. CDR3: CASSIADRPKLFF. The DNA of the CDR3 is TGTGCCAGTAGTATAGCGGACAGGCCAAAACTGTTTTTT.

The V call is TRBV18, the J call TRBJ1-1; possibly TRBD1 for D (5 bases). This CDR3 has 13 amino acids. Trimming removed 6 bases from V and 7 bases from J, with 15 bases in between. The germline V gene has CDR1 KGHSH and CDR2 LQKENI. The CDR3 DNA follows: TGTGCCAGCTCCCCTACAGGCGGCGGTGAAGCTTTCTTT. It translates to CASSPTGGGEAFF.

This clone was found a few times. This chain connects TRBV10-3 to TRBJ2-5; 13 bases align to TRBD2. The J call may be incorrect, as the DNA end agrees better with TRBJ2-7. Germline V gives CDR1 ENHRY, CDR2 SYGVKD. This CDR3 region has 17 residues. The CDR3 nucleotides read TGTGCCATCAGTGTTGGACTAGCGGGGGTCTTCTCCTACGAGCAGTACTTC. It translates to CAISVGLAGVFSYEQYF.

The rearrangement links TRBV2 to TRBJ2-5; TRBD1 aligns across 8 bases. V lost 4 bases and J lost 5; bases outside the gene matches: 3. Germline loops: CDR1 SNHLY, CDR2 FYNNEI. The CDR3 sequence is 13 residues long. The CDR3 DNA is TGTGCCAGCAGTGCAGGGGGCGCGGAGACCCAGTACTTC. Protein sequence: CASSAGGAETQYF.

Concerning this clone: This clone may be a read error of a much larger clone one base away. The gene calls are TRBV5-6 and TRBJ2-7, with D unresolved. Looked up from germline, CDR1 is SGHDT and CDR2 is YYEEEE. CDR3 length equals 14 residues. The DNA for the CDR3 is TGTGCCAGCCATATGAGGCCCGTGGCCTACGAGCAGCACTTC. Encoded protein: CASHMRPVAYEQHF. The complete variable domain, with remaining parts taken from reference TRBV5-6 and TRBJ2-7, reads DAGVTQSPTHLIKTRGQQVTLRCSPKSGHDTVSWYQQALGQGPQFIFQYYEEEERQRGNFPDRFSGHQFPNYSSELNVNALLLGDSALYLCASHMRPVAYEQHFGPGTRLTVT.

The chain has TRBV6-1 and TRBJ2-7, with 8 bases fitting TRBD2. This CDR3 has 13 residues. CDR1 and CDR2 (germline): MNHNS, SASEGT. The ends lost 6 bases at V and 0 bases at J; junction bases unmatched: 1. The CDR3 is CASRLAASYEQYF. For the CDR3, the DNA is TGTGCCAGCAGACTAGCGGCCTCCTACGAGCAGTACTTC.

This CDR3 is CASSEWGYSNQPQHF. CDR3 sequence (DNA): TGTGCCAGCAGTGAATGGGGGTATAGCAATCAGCCCCAGCATTTT. The gene calls are TRBV6-1 and TRBJ1-5; D is perhaps TRBD1 (5 bases). The CDR3 sequence is 15 residues long. Germline-derived CDR1 and CDR2 are MNHNS and SASEGT. Trimming cost V 2 bases and J 0 bases, with 8 bases left between them.

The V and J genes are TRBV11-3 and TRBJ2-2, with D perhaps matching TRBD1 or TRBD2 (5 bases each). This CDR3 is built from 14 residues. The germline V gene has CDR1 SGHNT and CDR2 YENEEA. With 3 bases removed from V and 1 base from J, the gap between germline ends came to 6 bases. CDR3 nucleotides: TGTGCCAGCAGCTTGGGGGAGAACACCGGGGAGCTGTTTTTT. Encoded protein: CASSLGENTGELFF.